This entry concerns a single T cell receptor (beta chain). The antigen remains unidentified. This record comes from a study of cytotoxic CD8 clonotypes in ibrutinib-treated CLL. Overall study results and limits: Among the clonotypes, public ones were uncommon and contracted or held stable on treatment. Upon ibrutinib response clonality rose, and upon progression it fell back toward baseline.

Germline V gene lookup returns CDR1 SGHDT and CDR2 YYEEEE. The CDR3 sequence is 15 residues long. V lost 4 bases to trimming and J lost 6 bases, with 19 bases between them. Deep sequencing aimed at 1 in 200,000 to 1 in 1 million T cells' resolution. Profiled with immunoSEQ multiplex PCR; TCRdb holds only in-frame clones, not every one. The repertoire holds roughly 160,000 clones, roughly 80% seen once, with around 2.1% in the top ten. J is TRBJ1-2 and V is TRBV5-6; TRBD1 might be the D (5 bases). Sequences were derived from PBMCs, sampled after 12 months of ibrutinib treatment. The clonotype comes from a human donor with chronic lymphocytic leukemia. This chain's CDR3 is CASSAVGGRGNGYTF. In DNA, the CDR3 is TGTGCCAGCAGCGCCGTCGGGGGTAGGGGCAATGGCTACACCTTC.